Described below is a single TCR beta chain sequence and its context. Its target is not known. These data belong to a study of T cell responses to AZD1222 COVID-19 vaccine. Whole-study findings and limits: Unmutated variant regions are reportedly targeted by nearly half of spike-specific TCRs. Dominant CD4 TCR responses targeted spike regions 160-218 and 743-854.

Clones were read by immunoSEQ multiplex PCR, and TCRdb kept only the in-frame ones, dropping some. Among around 130,000 clones listed, about 88% were seen once. The CDR3 has 14 residues. Trimming took 4 bases from V and 6 from J; bases not matched to a gene: 7. Per the germline V gene, CDR1 is SGHNT and CDR2 is YYREEE (reference sequence). The chain recombines TRBV5-4 with TRBJ2-7; 10 bases match TRBD1. This clonotype was sampled from an adult who received the AZD1222 COVID-19 vaccine. The starting material was peripheral blood, obtained 28 days after the second AZD1222 dose. The CDR3 nucleotides are TGTGCCAGCAGCCCCAGGGACAGGGGTGCCGAGCAGTACTTC. Translation gives CASSPRDRGAEQYF.